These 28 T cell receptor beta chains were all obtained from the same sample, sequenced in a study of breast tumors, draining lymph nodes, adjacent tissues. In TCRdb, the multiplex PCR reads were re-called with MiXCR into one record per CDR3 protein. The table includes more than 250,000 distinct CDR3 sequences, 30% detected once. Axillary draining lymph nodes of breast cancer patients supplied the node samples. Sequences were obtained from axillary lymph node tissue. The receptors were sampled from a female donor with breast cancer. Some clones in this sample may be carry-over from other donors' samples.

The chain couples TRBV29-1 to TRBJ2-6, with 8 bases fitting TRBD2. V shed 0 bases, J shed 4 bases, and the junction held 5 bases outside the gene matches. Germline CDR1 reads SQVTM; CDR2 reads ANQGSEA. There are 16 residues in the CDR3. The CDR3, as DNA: TGCAGCGTTGAAGATCGGTTAGCGGGAGGGGCCAACGTCCTGACTTTC. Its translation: CSVEDRLAGGANVLTF.

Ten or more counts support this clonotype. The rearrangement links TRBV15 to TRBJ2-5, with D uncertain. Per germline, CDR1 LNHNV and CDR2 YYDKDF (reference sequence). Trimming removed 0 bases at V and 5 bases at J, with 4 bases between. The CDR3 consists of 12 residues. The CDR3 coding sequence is TGTGCCACCAGCAGAGAGATGGAGACCCAGTACTTC. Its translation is CATSREMETQYF.

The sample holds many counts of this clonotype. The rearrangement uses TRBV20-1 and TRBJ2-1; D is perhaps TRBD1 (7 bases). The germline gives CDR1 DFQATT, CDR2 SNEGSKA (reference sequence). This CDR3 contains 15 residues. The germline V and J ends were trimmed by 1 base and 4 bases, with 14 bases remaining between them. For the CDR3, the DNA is TGCAGTGCTAGAGGCGCCGCGGGACAGTACAATGAGCAGTTCTTC. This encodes CSARGAAGQYNEQFF.

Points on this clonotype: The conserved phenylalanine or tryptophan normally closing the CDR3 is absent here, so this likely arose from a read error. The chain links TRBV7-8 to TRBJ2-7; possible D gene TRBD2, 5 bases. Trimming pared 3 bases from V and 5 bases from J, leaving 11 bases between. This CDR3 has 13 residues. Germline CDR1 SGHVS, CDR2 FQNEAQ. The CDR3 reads CASSLELGDEQYL. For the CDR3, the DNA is TGTGCCAGCAGCTTGGAGCTCGGGGACGAGCAGTACCTC.

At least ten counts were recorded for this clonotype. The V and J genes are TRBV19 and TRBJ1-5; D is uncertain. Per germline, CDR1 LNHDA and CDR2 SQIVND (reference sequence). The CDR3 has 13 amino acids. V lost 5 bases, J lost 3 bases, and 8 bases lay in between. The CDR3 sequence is CASSAQTNQPQHF. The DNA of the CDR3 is TGTGCCAGTAGTGCCCAAACCAATCAGCCCCAGCATTTT.

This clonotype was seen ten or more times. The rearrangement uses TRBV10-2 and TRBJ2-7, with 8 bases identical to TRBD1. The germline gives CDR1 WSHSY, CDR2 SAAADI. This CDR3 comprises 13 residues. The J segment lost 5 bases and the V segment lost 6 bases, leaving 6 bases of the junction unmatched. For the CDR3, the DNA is TGCGCCAGCAGCCAGGGGGCGCGCGACGAGCAGTACTTC. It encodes CASSQGARDEQYF.

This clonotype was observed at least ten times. The CDR3 region is CASSVRVRSYNEQFF. The DNA of the CDR3 is TGTGCCAGCAGCGTCCGGGTGCGCTCCTACAATGAGCAGTTCTTC. V is TRBV7-2 and J is TRBJ2-1, with D hard to call. Germline assignment: CDR1 SGHTA and CDR2 FQGNSA. The CDR3 is 15 amino acids. The ends were cut back, 5 bases at V and 0 bases at J, with 11 bases in the middle.

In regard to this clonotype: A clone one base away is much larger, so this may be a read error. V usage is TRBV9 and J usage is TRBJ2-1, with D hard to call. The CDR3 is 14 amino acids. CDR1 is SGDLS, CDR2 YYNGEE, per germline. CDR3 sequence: CASSALDNYDEQFF. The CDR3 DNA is TGTGCCAGCAGCGCCTTAGACAACTACGATGAGCAGTTCTTC.

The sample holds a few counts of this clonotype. The CDR3 is CASSPANEKLFF. Written as DNA, the CDR3 is TGTGCCAGCTCACCGGCTAATGAAAAACTGTTTTTT. V gene TRBV18 combines with J gene TRBJ1-4; D unresolved. The CDR3 sequence is 12 residues long. Trimming left V 3 bases short and J 3 bases short, with 2 bases between. In germline, CDR1 is KGHSH, CDR2 LQKENI.

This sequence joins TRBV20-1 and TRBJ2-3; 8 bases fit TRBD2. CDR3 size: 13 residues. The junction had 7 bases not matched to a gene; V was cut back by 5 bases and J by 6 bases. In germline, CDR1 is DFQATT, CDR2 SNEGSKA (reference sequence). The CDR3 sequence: CSARLARTDTQYF. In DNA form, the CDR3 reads TGCAGTGCTCGACTAGCGCGAACGGATACGCAGTATTTT.

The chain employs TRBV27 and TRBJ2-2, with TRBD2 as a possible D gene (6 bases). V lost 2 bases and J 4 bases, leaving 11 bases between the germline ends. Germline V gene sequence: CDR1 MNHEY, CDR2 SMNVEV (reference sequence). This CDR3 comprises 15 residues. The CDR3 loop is CASSLRGLVTGELFF. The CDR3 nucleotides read TGTGCCAGCAGTTTACGGGGACTGGTCACCGGGGAGCTGTTTTTT.

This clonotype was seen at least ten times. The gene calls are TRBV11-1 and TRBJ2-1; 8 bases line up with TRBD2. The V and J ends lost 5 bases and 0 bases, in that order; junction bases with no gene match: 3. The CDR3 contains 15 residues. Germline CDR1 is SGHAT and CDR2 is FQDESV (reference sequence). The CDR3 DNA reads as TGTGCCAGCAGCGGTAGCGGGGCCTCCTACAATGAGCAGTTCTTC. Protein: CASSGSGASYNEQFF. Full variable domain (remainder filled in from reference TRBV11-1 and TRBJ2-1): EAEVAQSPRYKITEKSQAVAFWCDPISGHATLYWYRQILGQGPELLVQFQDESVVDDSQLPKDRFSAERLKGVDSTLKIQPAELGDSAMYLCASSGSGASYNEQFFGPGTRLTVL.

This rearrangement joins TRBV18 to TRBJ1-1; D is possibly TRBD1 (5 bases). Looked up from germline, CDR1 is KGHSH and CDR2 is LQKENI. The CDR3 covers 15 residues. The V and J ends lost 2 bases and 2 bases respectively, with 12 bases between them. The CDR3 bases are TGTGCCAGCTCACCAAGCACAGGTATTAACACTGAAGCTTTCTTT. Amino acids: CASSPSTGINTEAFF.

CDR3 DNA: TGCAGTGTTCGGACTATTTACGACGAGCAGTTCTTC. Protein product: CSVRTIYDEQFF. The chain couples TRBV20-1 to TRBJ2-1, with D tentatively TRBD2 (6 bases). There are 12 residues in the CDR3. Germline V lookup: CDR1 DFQATT, CDR2 SNEGSKA (reference sequence). Trimming took off 7 bases at V and 10 bases at J, with 17 bases between the two ends.

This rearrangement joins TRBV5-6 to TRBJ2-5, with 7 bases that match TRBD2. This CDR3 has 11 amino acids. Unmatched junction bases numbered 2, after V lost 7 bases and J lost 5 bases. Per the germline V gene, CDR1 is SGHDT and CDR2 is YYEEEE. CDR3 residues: CASPGGETQYF. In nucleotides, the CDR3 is TGTGCCAGCCCCGGGGGGGAGACCCAGTACTTC.

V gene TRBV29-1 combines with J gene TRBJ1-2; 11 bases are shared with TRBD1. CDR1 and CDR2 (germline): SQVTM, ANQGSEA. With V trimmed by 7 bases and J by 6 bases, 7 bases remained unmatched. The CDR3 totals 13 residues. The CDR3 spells CSAPDRGPDGYTF. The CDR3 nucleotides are TGCAGCGCCCCGGACAGGGGGCCAGATGGCTACACCTTC.

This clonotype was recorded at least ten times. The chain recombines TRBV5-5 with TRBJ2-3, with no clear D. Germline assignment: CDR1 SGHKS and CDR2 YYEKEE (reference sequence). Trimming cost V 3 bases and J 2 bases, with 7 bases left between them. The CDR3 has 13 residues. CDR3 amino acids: CASSSQHTDTQYF. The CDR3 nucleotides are TGTGCCAGCAGCTCGCAACACACAGATACGCAGTATTTT.

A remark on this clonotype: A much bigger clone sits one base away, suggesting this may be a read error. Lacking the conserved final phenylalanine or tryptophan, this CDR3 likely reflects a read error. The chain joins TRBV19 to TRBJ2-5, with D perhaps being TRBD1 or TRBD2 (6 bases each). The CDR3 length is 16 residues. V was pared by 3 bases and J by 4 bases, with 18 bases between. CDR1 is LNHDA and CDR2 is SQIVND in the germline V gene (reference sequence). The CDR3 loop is CASSIPGDGGGETQYS. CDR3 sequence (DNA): TGTGCCAGTAGTATCCCCGGTGACGGAGGGGGAGAGACCCAGTACTCC.

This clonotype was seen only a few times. CDR3 DNA: TGTGCCAGCAGTCGGGACAGGGGGCGGGCTAATTCACCCCTCCACTTT. It translates to CASSRDRGRANSPLHF. The chain links TRBV6-6 to TRBJ1-6; 12 nucleotides match TRBD1. The CDR3 runs to 16 residues. Germline assignment: CDR1 MNHNY and CDR2 SVGAGI (reference sequence). J gave up 6 bases and V 5 bases, and 5 bases lay outside the gene matches.

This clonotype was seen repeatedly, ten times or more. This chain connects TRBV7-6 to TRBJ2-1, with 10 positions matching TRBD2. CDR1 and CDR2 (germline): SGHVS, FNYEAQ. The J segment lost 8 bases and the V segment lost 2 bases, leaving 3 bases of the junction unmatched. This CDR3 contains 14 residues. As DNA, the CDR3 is TGTGCCAGCAGCTTACTAGCGGGAGTAGATGAGCAGTTCTTC. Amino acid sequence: CASSLLAGVDEQFF.

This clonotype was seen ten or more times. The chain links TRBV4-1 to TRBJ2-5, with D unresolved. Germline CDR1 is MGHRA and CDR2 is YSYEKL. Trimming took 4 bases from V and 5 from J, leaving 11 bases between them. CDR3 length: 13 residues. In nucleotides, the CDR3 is TGCGCCAGCAGCCGAAATAGGTGGGAGACCCAGTACTTC. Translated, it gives CASSRNRWETQYF.

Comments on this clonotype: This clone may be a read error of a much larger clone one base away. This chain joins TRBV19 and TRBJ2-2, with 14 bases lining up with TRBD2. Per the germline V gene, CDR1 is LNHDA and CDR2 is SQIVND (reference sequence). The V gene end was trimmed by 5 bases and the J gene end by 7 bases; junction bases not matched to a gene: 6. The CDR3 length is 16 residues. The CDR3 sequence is CASSRTSGRFFGELFF. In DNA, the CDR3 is TGTGCCAGTAGTCGGACTAGCGGGAGGTTCTTCGGGGAGCTGTTTTTT.

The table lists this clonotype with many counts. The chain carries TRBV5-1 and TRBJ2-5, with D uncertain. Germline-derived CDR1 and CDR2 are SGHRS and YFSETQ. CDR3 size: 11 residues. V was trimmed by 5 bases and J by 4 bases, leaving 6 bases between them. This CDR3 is CASRDGETQYF. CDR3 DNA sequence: TGCGCCAGCAGGGACGGAGAGACCCAGTACTTC.

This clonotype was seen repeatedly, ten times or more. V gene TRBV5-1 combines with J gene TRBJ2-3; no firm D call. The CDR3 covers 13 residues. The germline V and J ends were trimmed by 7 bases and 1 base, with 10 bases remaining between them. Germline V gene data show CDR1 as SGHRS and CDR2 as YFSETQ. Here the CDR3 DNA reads TGCGCCAGCGCTTTCCAGGGCACAGATACGCAGTATTTT. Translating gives CASAFQGTDTQYF.

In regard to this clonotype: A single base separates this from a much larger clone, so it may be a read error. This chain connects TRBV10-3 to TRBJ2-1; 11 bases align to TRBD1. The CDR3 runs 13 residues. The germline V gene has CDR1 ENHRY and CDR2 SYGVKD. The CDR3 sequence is CAISPGQGDEQSF. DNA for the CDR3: TGTGCCATCAGCCCGGGACAGGGGGATGAGCAGTCCTTC.

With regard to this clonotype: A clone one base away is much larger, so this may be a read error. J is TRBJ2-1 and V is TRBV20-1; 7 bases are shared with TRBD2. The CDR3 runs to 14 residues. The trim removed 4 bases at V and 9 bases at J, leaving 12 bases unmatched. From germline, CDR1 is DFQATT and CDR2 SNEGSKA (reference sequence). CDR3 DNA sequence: TGCAGTGCTACATGGGCAGGGAGGGGAAGTGAGCAGTTCTTC. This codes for CSATWAGRGSEQFF.

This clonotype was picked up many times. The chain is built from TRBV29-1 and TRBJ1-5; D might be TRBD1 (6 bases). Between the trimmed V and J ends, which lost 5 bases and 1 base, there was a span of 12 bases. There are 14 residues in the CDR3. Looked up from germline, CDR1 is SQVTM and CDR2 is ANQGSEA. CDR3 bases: TGCAGCGTTTCCGGACAGCAAAGCAATCAGCCCCAGCATTTT. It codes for CSVSGQQSNQPQHF.

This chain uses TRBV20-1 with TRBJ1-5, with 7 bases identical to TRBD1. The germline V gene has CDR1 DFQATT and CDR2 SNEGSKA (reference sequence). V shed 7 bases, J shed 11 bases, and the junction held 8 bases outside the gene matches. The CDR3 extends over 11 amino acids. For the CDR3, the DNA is TGCAGTGGACAGGGAGGCGAGACCCAGCATTTT. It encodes CSGQGGETQHF.